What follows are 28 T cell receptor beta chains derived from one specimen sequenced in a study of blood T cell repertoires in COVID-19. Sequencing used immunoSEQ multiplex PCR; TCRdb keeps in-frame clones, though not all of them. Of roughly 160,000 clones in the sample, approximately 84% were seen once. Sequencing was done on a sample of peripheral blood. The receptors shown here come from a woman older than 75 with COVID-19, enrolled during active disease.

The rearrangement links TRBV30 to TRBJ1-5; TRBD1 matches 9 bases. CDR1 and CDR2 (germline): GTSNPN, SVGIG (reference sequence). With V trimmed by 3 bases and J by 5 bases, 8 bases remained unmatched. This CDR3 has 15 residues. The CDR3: CAWSRRDRAYQPQHF. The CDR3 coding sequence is TGTGCCTGGAGCCGCCGGGACAGGGCCTATCAGCCCCAGCATTTT.

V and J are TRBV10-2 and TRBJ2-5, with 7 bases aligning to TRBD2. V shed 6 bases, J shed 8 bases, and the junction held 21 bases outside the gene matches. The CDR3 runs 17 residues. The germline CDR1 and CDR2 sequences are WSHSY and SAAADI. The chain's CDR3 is CASSPLGGGASGGTQYF. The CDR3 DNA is TGCGCCAGCAGCCCCTTGGGGGGGGGAGCCTCCGGGGGAACCCAGTACTTC.

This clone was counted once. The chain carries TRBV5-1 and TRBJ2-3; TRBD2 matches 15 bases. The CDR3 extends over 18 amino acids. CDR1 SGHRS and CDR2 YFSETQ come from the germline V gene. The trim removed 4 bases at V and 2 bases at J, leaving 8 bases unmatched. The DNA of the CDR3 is TGCGCCAGCAGCGGGGGACTAGCGGGAGGACCCCTCACAGATACGCAGTATTTT. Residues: CASSGGLAGGPLTDTQYF.

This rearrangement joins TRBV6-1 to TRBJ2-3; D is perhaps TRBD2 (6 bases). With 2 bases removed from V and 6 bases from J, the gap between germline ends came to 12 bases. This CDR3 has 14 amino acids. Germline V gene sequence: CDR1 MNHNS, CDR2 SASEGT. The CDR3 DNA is TGTGCCAGCAGTGAAAGACTAGGCGAGGATACGCAGTATTTT. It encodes CASSERLGEDTQYF.

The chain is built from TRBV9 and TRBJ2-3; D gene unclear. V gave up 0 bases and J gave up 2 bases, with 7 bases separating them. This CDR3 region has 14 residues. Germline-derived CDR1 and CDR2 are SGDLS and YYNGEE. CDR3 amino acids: CASSVVPSTDTQYF. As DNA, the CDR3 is TGTGCCAGCAGCGTAGTCCCCTCCACAGATACGCAGTATTTT.

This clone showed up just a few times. Written as DNA, the CDR3 is TGTGCCAGCAGCTTGGGACTAGCGGGAGGGCCCTATGAGCAGTTCTTC. Translated: CASSLGLAGGPYEQFF. The rearrangement joins TRBV3-1 (or the pseudogene TRBV3-2) to TRBJ2-1, with 16 bases that match TRBD2. The CDR3 extends over 16 amino acids. Per the germline V gene, CDR1 is LGHDT and CDR2 is YNNKEL (reference sequence). The J segment lost 8 bases and the V segment lost 5 bases, leaving 6 bases of the junction unmatched.

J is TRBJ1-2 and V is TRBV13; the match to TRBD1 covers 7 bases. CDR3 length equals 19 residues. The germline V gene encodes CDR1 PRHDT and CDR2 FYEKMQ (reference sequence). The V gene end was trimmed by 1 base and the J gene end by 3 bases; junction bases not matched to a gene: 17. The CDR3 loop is CASSLVSRLAGGLYYGYTF. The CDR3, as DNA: TGTGCCAGCAGCTTAGTCTCAAGGCTCGCAGGGGGGCTTTACTATGGCTACACCTTC.

The CDR3 bases are TGTGCCACCAGTGACTCTACTAGCGGGGGGCCGAATACGCAGTATTTT. Protein sequence: CATSDSTSGGPNTQYF. This chain connects TRBV24-1 to TRBJ2-3; 12 nucleotides align to TRBD2. The CDR3 sequence is 16 residues long. Germline CDR1 reads KGHDR; CDR2 reads SFDVKD. Trimming took 4 bases from V and 7 from J; bases not matched to a gene: 8.

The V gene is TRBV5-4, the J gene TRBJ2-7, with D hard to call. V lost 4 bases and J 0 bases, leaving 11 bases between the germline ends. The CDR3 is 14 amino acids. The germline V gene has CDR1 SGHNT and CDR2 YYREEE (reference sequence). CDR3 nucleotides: TGTGCCAGCAGCCGTTTCGGTAGCTCCTACGAGCAGTACTTC. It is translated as CASSRFGSSYEQYF.

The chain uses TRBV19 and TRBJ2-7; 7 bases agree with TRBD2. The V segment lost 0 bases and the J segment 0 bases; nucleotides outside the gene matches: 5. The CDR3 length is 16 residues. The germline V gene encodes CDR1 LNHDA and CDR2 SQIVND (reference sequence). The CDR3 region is CASSIDDGRPSYEQYF. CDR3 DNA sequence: TGTGCCAGTAGTATAGATGACGGGAGGCCCTCCTACGAGCAGTACTTC.

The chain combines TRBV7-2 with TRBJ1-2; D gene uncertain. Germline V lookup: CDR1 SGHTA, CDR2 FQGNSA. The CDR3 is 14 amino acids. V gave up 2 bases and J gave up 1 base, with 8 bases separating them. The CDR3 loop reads CASSLNTNNYGYTF. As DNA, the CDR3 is TGTGCCAGCAGCTTAAATACTAATAACTATGGCTACACCTTC.

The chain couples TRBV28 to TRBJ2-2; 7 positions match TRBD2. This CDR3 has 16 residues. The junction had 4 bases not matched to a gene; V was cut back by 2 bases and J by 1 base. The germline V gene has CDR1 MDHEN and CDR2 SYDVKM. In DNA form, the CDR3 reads TGTGCCAGCAGTTTAGCGGGAGCGGGGAACACCGGGGAGCTGTTTTTT. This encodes CASSLAGAGNTGELFF.

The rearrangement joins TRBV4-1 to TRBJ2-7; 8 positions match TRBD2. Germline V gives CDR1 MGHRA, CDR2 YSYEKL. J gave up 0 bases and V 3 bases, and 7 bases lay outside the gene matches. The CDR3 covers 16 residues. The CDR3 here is CASSQDLLAVSYEQYF. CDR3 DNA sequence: TGCGCCAGCAGCCAGGACCTACTAGCGGTCTCCTACGAGCAGTACTTC.

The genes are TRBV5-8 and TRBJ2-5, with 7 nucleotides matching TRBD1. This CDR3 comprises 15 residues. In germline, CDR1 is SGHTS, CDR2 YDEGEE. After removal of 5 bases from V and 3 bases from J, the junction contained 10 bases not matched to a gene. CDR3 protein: CASSGFGTAKETQYF. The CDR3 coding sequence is TGTGCCAGCAGTGGATTCGGGACAGCCAAAGAGACCCAGTACTTC.

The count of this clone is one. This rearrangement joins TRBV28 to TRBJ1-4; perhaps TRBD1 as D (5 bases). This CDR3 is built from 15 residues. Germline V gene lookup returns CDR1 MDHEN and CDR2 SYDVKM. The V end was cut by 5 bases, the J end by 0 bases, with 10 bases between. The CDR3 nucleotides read TGTGCCAGCAGTCCCCGGGGGGCAACTAATGAAAAACTGTTTTTT. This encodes CASSPRGATNEKLFF.

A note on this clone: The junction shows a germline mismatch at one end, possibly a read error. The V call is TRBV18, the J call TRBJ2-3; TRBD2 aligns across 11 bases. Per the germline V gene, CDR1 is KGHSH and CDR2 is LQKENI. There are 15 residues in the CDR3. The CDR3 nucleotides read TGTGCCAGCTCGCCACTAGCGGGGGTCCATGGTACGCAGTATTTT. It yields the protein CASSPLAGVHGTQYF.

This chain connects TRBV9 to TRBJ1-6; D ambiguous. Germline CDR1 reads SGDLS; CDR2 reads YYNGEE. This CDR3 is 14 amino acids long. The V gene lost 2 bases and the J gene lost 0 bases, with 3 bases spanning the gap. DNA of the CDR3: TGTGCCAGCAGCGTTAGCTCCTATAATTCACCCCTCCACTTT. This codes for CASSVSSYNSPLHF.

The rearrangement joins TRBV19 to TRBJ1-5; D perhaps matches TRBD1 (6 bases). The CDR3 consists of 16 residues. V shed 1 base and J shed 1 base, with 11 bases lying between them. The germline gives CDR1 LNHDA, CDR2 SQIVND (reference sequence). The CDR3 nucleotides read TGTGCCAGTAGTATAGTTAGGACAGTCAGCAATCAGCCCCAGCATTTT. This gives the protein CASSIVRTVSNQPQHF.

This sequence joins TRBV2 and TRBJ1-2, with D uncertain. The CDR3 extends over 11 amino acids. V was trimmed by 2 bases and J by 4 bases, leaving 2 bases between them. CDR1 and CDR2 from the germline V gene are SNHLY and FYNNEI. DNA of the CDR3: TGTGCCAGCAGTGAACTCTATGGCTACACCTTC. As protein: CASSELYGYTF.

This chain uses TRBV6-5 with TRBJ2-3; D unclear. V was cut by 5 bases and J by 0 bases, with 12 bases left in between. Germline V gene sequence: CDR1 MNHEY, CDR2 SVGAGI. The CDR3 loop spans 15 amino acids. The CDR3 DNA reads TGTGCCAGCAGTCAAATCGGAGCTAGCACAGATACGCAGTATTTT. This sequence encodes CASSQIGASTDTQYF.

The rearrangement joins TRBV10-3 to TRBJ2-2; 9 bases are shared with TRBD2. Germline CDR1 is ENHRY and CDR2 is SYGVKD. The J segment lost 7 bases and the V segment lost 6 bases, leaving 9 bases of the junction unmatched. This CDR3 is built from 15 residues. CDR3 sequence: CAIRQAGGGGGELFF. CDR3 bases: TGTGCCATCAGACAAGCGGGGGGCGGGGGCGGGGAGCTGTTTTTT.

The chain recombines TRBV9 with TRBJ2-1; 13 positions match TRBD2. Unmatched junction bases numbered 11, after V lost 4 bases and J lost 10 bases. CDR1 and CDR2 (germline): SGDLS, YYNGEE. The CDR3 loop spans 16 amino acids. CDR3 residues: CASSTSGGASTGEQFF. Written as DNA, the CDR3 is TGTGCCAGCAGCACTAGCGGGGGGGCGTCTACCGGAGAGCAGTTCTTC.

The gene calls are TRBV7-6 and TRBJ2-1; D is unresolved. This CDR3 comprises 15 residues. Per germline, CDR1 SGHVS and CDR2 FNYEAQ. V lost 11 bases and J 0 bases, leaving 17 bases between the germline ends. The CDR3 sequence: CAGHVEHNSYNEQFF. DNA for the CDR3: TGTGCCGGCCATGTCGAACACAACTCCTACAATGAGCAGTTCTTC.

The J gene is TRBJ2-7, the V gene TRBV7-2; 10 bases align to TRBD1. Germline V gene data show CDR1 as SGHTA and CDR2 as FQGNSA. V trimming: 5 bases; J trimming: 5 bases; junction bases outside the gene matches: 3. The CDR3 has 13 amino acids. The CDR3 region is CASSRDRGDEQYF. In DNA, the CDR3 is TGTGCCAGCAGCCGGGACAGGGGCGACGAGCAGTACTTC.

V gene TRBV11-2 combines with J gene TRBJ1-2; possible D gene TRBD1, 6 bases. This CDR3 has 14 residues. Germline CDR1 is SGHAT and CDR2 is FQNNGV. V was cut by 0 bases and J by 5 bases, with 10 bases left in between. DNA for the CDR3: TGTGCCAGCAGCTTAGACAGGGGTGCTTATGGCTACACCTTC. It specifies CASSLDRGAYGYTF.

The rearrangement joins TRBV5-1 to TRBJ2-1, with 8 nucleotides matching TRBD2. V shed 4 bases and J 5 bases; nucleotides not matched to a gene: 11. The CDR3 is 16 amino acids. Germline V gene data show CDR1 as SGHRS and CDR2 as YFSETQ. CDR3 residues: CASSEGLGRTDNEQFF. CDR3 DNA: TGCGCCAGCAGCGAGGGACTAGGCCGCACAGACAATGAGCAGTTCTTC.

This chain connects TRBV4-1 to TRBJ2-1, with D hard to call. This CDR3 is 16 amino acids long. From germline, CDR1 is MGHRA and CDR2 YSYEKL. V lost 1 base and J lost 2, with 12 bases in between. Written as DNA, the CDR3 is TGCGCCAGCAGCCAAGTACCAGTGGCGGCCTACAATGAGCAGTTCTTC. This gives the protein CASSQVPVAAYNEQFF.

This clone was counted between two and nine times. CDR3 in amino acids: CASSVNSHTQYF. In DNA, the CDR3 is TGTGCCAGCAGCGTAAACTCCCATACGCAGTATTTT. The chain employs TRBV9 and TRBJ2-3, with unresolved D. CDR3 length: 12 residues. The ends were cut back, 1 base at V and 7 bases at J, with 7 bases in the middle. Germline CDR1 is SGDLS and CDR2 is YYNGEE.